This T cell receptor beta chain was sequenced in a study of shared clonotypes between healthy human individuals (dated by TCRdb to 2018 to 2020). Background on the whole study: A few men and a couple of women, aged 18 to 49 years, made up the cohort. For each donor, three plates each were used for CD4 naive and CD4 memory, two plates were used for CD8 naive, and one plate was used for CD8 memory. To increase sequencing depth and limit assay-specific biases, TCR repertoire library preparation and sequencing were carried out by different laboratories using diverse techniques. Leukapheresis yielded between about 0.9 and 8.9 billion PBMCs per donor. The study deeply sequenced blood TCR repertoires of about 5 healthy adults to estimate repertoire size and the extent of clonotype sharing between individuals.

In regard to this clone: Its antigen has not been determined. One base away there is no much larger clone; base qualities are not given.

The CDR3 holds 14 amino acids from the cysteine to the phenylalanine. Just CDR3 DNA is preserved here, 42 bases in frame from base 1. Based on the germline V gene, the CDR1 and CDR2 sequences are SGHRS and YFSETQ. The V end gives up 1 base and the J end 6 bases, leaving 4 bases in the junction not matched to a gene. General conclusions and limits of the study: Compared with non-shared clonotypes, the clonotypes found in all four sorted-subset donors had higher generation probabilities. Estimated clonotype richness was generally larger for naive than for memory subsets. Because the study included only a small number of donors, the genetic and exposure-history diversity represented was limited. Pairwise subsampling led to the expectation that sequencing depth would affect the degree of clonotype sharing among donors. Sampling was limited to blood, and TCR repertoires in tissue likely differ from TCR repertoires in blood. About 5% of naive CD4, 3.5% of naive CD8, 2.3% of memory CD4, and 0.4% of memory CD8 clonotypes were shared across several donors. Even with the large sequencing depth, rarefaction of the sorted-subset datasets indicated that sequencing was incomplete.

The donors were healthy, HIV-negative adults who had no recently reported acute infections or vaccinations. Every donor was a Caucasian adult residing in Nashville, Tennessee, USA. CD4+ T cells were enriched by magnetic negative selection; naive cells were then positively selected on CD45RA, and the negative fraction formed the memory subset. Blood was collected by leukapheresis, and PBMCs were isolated by Ficoll-Histopaque density gradient centrifugation and then cryopreserved in liquid nitrogen vapor phase. Purity and quantity of every magnetically sorted T cell population were checked by analytical flow cytometry. Genomic DNA was isolated from each sorted fraction and quantified by UV absorbance on a Nanodrop 2000c. Using the deep immunoSEQ assay, TCR CDR3 regions were amplified from genomic DNA by multiplex PCR. Genomic DNA extracted from each cell subset was distributed evenly over all wells of several immunoSEQ 96-well plates, and each plate served as one replicate. For sorted subsets, each replicate PCR was loaded with 200 to 250 ng genomic DNA, equivalent to 32,000 or so T cell genomes. Purified libraries were measured with a Qubit 3.0 fluorometer, size-checked on a Bioanalyzer 2100, and measured again with the KAPA Library Quantification kit. A separate single-read 150-cycle Illumina NextSeq 550 flow cell was used to sequence each immunoSEQ 96-well plate. Per the authors' processing: Because the immunoSEQ output held only junctional sequences and lacked quality scores, the filtering could not match the filtering applied to full-length reads. To assign V/J genes and CDR3, sequences were annotated against IMGT germline references using PyIR, a Python wrapper for IgBLAST v1.9. Any read was removed if the V/J assignment was weak (E-value above 1e-6), the CDR3 was missing, or the read contained stop codons, out-of-frame junctions, or ambiguous translated residues. V3J clonotypes were defined by identical inferred V gene, J gene, and CDR3 amino acid sequence. The percentage overlap between two repertoires was calculated by dividing the number of shared unique clonotypes by the size of the smaller repertoire. Richness of each repertoire was evaluated using RTK rarefaction, the Chao1 estimator, and Recon v2.1 estimates of unobserved clonotypes. OLGA was used to compute generation probabilities for all TCRbeta clonotypes that the gDNA method yielded from a few donors. The source is immuneACCESS, and TCRdb retained only in-frame sequences with V and J called. Part of the clones is not carried over; for the studies checked, unresolved V genes explain less than half of this, and the remainder is unexplained. V and J calls and clone size are as listed in that table; D and trimming were resolved from the DNA. Counted in this sample were 2 million to 3 million clones; over 85% of them appeared once. Together, the top ten hold 0.36% of the sample.

Recombination connected TRBV5-1 to TRBJ2-1, with TRBD2 identical over 7 junction bases. The sequenced sample consisted of naive CD4+ T cells from PBMCs. What this sample's cell subset or site label stands for: CD45RA+ positively selected. The origin of this receptor is a man in his late teens or twenties in good health. Some clones in this sample may be carry-over from other donors' samples. The CDR3 reads as follows: CASSLQLATNEQFF. The nucleotides are TGCGCCAGCAGCTTGCAACTAGCGACCAATGAGCAGTTCTTC.